This section outlines one TCR beta chain sequence together with its context. TCR beta CDR3 regions were amplified from RNA. Primed by the HTBI set, a first-round RT-PCR was run on the TCR CDR3. TCRdb fed the multiplex PCR reads into MiXCR, producing one record per CDR3 protein. This table has 600,000 to 850,000 distinct CDR3 sequences, approximately 19% appearing once. These data originate in a study of T cells in Graves' hyperthyroidism and ophthalmopathy. Each diagnosis drew on symptoms, thyroxine, TRAb, thyroid ultrasound and orbital computed tomography findings. Approximately 10 ml of fresh peripheral blood supplied the PBMCs. CDR1 is SEHNR and CDR2 is FQNEAQ in the germline V gene (reference sequence). V lost 5 bases to trimming and J lost 4 bases, with 14 bases between them. This CDR3 is built from 14 residues.

The chain joins TRBV7-9 to TRBJ1-2; D may be TRBD1 (5 bases). The specimen was blood. The TCR was taken from a woman aged 50 to 65 with Graves' hyperthyroidism that later progressed to Graves' ophthalmopathy. The CDR3 spells CASSHLGEIYGYTF. The CDR3 DNA reads TGTGCCAGCAGCCATCTAGGGGAGATCTATGGCTACACCTTC.